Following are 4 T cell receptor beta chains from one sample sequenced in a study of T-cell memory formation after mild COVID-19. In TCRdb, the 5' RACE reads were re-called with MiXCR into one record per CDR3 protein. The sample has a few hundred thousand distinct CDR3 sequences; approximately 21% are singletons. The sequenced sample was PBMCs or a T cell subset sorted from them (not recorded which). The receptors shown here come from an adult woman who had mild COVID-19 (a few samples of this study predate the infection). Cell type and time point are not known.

The CDR3 region is CASSSPPDSEAFF. The CDR3 DNA reads TGTGCCAGCAGCTCACCCCCGGACAGTGAAGCTTTCTTT. The chain recombines TRBV7-6 with TRBJ1-1; TRBD1 might be the D (6 bases). The CDR3 extends over 13 amino acids. Germline V gene lookup returns CDR1 SGHVS and CDR2 FNYEAQ. V dropped 4 bases and J dropped 7 bases, with 13 bases sitting between them.

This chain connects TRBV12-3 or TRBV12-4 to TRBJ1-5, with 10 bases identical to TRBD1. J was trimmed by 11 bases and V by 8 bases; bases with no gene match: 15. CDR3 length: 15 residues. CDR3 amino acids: CASGKGTGASGAQHF. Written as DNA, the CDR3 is TGTGCCAGCGGCAAGGGGACAGGGGCCTCCGGGGCCCAGCATTTT.

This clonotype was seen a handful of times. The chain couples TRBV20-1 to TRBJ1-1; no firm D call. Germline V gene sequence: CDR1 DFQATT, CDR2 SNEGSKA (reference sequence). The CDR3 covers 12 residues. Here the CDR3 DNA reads TGCAGCCTAACCGGGTTATCAACTGAAGCTTTCTTT. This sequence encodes CSLTGLSTEAFF.

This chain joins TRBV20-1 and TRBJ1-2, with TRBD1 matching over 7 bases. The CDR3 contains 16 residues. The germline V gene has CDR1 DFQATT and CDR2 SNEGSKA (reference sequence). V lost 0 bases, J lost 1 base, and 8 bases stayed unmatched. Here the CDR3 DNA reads TGCAGTGCTAGAGAGGGGGACAGAACCATTAACTATGGCTACACCTTC. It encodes CSAREGDRTINYGYTF.